A single TCR beta chain is shown here with its context. Its antigen is as yet unknown. The record originates from a study of T cell responses to AZD1222 COVID-19 vaccine. TCRdb's copy holds only in-frame clones and misses some; the assay was immunoSEQ multiplex PCR. The table has some 120,000 clones, 85% to 90% seen once. This CDR3 has 14 amino acids. V was trimmed by 1 base and J by 4 bases, leaving 10 bases between them. Germline loops: CDR1 LGHDT, CDR2 YNNKEL (reference sequence). Study-level points and caveats: Only a handful of AZD1222 recipients tested seropositive at baseline.

Sequenced material: peripheral blood, taken on day 0 of AZD1222 vaccination. The chain carries TRBV3-1 (or the pseudogene TRBV3-2) and TRBJ1-2, with D perhaps TRBD1 (5 bases). This clonotype was obtained from an adult in good health. The CDR3 nucleotides are TGTGCCAGCAGCCAAGGGGGGGTTGTCTATGGCTACACCTTC. Translation gives CASSQGGVVYGYTF.